This TCR beta chain was documented in a study of CD8+ T cells in alopecia areata. Study-level information: Patients received oral tofacitinib, 5 to 10 mg twice daily, for moderate-to-severe alopecia areata.

The V end lost 5 bases, the J end lost 0 bases, and 8 bases lay between the germline ends. The CDR3 is 14 residues long. Germline V gene sequence: CDR1 LNHDA, CDR2 SQIVND (reference sequence). This clone has a handful of counts. Sequencing used cDNA as its template, made by extracting RNA and reverse transcribing it. Repertoires were generated with immunoSEQ multiplex PCR, while TCRdb's copy carries only in-frame clones and drops some. This sample has 170,000 or so clones, with roughly 59% found just once. Lesional scalp punch biopsies and peripheral blood came from alopecia areata patients. Sequencing used CD4+ T cells sorted from blood, obtained at week 0. The V gene is TRBV19, the J gene TRBJ1-3; D uncertain. The sequence derives from a human donor with alopecia areata. CDR3 bases: TGTGCCAGTAGTTCTGTCACCTCTGGAAACACCATATATTTT. As protein: CASSSVTSGNTIYF.